The entry that follows covers one TCR beta chain sequence. The data stem from a study of CD8+CD57+ T cells in acquired aplastic anemia. Study in general: Among healthy donors, CD4+ cells averaged about 9.9 million reads.

The V gene lost 5 bases and the J gene lost 3 bases, with 5 bases spanning the gap. Germline CDR1 and CDR2: MGHDK and SYGVNS. The CDR3 is 11 amino acids. The TCR beta profiling, which covered VDJ combination and CDR3 sequence, was carried out using genomic DNA as the template. One entry per CDR3 protein, called by TCRdb with MiXCR from the reads. The data show under 75,000 distinct CDR3 sequences, around 50% seen once. What was sequenced was sorted CD4+, CD8+, or CD8+CD57+ T cells (not recorded which) from PBMCs. This chain connects TRBV25-1 to TRBJ2-7, with a possible D match to TRBD1 (5 bases). The sequence came from a human donor in good health, serving as a control. This CDR3 is CASSTGYEQYF. The CDR3 DNA reads TGTGCCAGCAGTACAGGCTACGAGCAGTACTTC.